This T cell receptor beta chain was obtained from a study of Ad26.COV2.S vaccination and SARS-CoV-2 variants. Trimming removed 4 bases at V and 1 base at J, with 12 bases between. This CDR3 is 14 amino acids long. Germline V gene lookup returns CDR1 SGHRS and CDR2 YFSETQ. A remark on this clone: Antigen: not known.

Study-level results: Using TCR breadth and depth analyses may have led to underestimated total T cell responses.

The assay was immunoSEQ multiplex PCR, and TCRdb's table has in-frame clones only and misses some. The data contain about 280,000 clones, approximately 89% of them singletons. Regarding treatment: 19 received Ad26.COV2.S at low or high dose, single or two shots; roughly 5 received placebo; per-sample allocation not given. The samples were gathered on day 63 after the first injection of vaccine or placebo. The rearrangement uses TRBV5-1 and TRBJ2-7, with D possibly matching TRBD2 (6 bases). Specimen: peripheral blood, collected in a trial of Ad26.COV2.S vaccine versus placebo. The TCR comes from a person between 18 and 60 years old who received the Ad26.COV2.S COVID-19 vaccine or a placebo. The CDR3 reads CASSTTGTSYEQYF. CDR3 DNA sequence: TGCGCCAGCAGCACCACCGGGACTTCCTACGAGCAGTACTTC.